The rows below give T cell receptor beta chains drawn from one sample of a study of shared clonotypes between healthy human individuals. TCRdb keeps only in-frame clones here, not all; method: immunoSEQ multiplex PCR. The sample carries around 700,000 clones, around 72% recorded once. The specimen was memory CD4+ T cells sorted from blood. These receptors were collected from a woman aged 25-40 years in good health. CDR3s include the opening cysteine and the closing phenylalanine or tryptophan. The order of the fields is D gene, clone size, J gene, V gene, CDR3 protein, CDR3 DNA. The D gene is left open where the match is weak. Size is stated for part of the rows, as once, few or many counts, or as a class when the clone is expanded.

D: -
size: -
J: TRBJ2-7
V: TRBV4-1
CDR3: CASSQERLGLYEQYF
DNA: TGCGCCAGCAGCCAAGAGAGGTTGGGCCTTTACGAGCAGTACTTC

D: TRBD2
size: -
J: TRBJ2-5
V: TRBV27
CDR3: CASRLAGDSTETQYF
DNA: TGTGCCAGCAGACTAGCGGGAGATTCTACAGAGACCCAGTACTTC

D: TRBD1
size: -
J: TRBJ1-1
V: TRBV5-1
CDR3: CASSLGQGAAFF
DNA: TGCGCCAGCAGCTTGGGACAGGGGGCAGCTTTCTTT

D: TRBD1
size: -
J: TRBJ1-1
V: TRBV6-1
CDR3: CASRDGQGFNTEAFF
DNA: TGTGCCAGCAGGGATGGACAGGGTTTTAACACTGAAGCTTTCTTT

D: TRBD1
size: few
J: TRBJ1-1
V: TRBV29-1
CDR3: CSVGIGTVTEAFF
DNA: TGCAGCGTGGGAATTGGGACAGTCACTGAAGCTTTCTTT

D: TRBD2
size: -
J: TRBJ2-5
V: TRBV19
CDR3: CASSGASGRAPETQYF
DNA: TGTGCCAGTAGTGGGGCTAGCGGGAGAGCCCCAGAGACCCAGTACTTC

D: -
size: -
J: TRBJ1-1
V: TRBV2
CDR3: CASSESGLNTEAFF
DNA: TGTGCCAGCAGTGAGTCAGGACTGAACACTGAAGCTTTCTTT

D: TRBD2
size: -
J: TRBJ2-7
V: TRBV6-5
CDR3: CASRGSGRIYF
DNA: TGTGCCAGCAGGGGGAGCGGGAGAATATACTTC

D: -
size: once
J: TRBJ2-3
V: TRBV11-3
CDR3: CASSSLDTDTQYF
DNA: TGTGCCAGCAGCTCCCTGGACACGGATACGCAGTATTTT

D: TRBD2
size: once
J: TRBJ2-1
V: TRBV10-3
CDR3: CAISEREAYEQFF
DNA: TGTGCCATCAGTGAGCGGGAGGCATATGAGCAGTTCTTC

D: -
size: -
J: TRBJ1-2
V: TRBV28
CDR3: CASSLQGVVGYTF
DNA: TGTGCCAGCAGTTTGCAGGGAGTTGTTGGCTACACCTTC

D: -
size: -
J: TRBJ2-2
V: TRBV5-1
CDR3: CASCATGTEGPGELFF
DNA: TGCGCCAGCTGTGCCACCGGGACCGAAGGACCCGGGGAGCTGTTTTTT

D: TRBD1
size: -
J: TRBJ1-2
V: TRBV28
CDR3: CASSFSGTDYGYTF
DNA: TGTGCCAGCAGTTTTAGCGGGACAGATTATGGCTACACCTTC

D: TRBD1
size: -
J: TRBJ1-1
V: TRBV6-5
CDR3: CASSYRDRARTEAFF
DNA: TGTGCCAGCAGTTACCGAGACAGGGCTCGGACTGAAGCTTTCTTT

D: TRBD1
size: -
J: TRBJ1-3
V: TRBV28
CDR3: CASSKWDRGTGNTIYF
DNA: TGTGCCAGCAGCAAGTGGGACAGGGGGACTGGAAACACCATATATTTT

D: TRBD2
size: many
J: TRBJ2-5
V: TRBV25-1
CDR3: CASSELRTSGGETQYF
DNA: TGTGCCAGCAGTGAATTAAGGACTAGCGGGGGAGAGACCCAGTACTTC

D: TRBD2
size: -
J: TRBJ2-1
V: TRBV10-3
CDR3: CAIKGASGTHEQFF
DNA: TGTGCCATCAAGGGGGCTAGCGGGACCCATGAGCAGTTCTTC

D: TRBD2
size: -
J: TRBJ2-5
V: TRBV28
CDR3: CASSPSGTQETQYF
DNA: TGTGCCAGCAGCCCGAGCGGGACCCAAGAGACCCAGTACTTC

D: TRBD1
size: -
J: TRBJ2-7
V: TRBV5-4
CDR3: CASSWPGQGINEQYF
DNA: TGTGCCAGCAGCTGGCCGGGACAGGGGATTAACGAGCAGTACTTC

D: TRBD1
size: -
J: TRBJ2-3
V: TRBV10-1
CDR3: CATSSGQGHTDTQYF
DNA: TGCGCGACTTCTTCGGGACAGGGGCACACAGATACGCAGTATTTT

D: TRBD2
size: -
J: TRBJ2-4
V: TRBV30
CDR3: CAWSSRTSPHIQYF
DNA: TGTGCCTGGAGTAGCCGGACTAGTCCCCACATTCAGTACTTC

D: -
size: many
J: TRBJ1-4
V: TRBV28
CDR3: CASSRTTNEKLFF
DNA: TGTGCCAGCAGTCGAACAACTAATGAAAAACTGTTTTTT

D: -
size: -
J: TRBJ2-5
V: TRBV14
CDR3: CASSPFEGREETQYF
DNA: TGTGCCAGCAGCCCATTCGAGGGGCGAGAGGAGACCCAGTACTTC

D: -
size: once
J: TRBJ2-2
V: TRBV29-1
CDR3: CSVESGIGTGELFF
DNA: TGCAGCGTTGAGTCGGGTATCGGCACCGGGGAGCTGTTTTTT